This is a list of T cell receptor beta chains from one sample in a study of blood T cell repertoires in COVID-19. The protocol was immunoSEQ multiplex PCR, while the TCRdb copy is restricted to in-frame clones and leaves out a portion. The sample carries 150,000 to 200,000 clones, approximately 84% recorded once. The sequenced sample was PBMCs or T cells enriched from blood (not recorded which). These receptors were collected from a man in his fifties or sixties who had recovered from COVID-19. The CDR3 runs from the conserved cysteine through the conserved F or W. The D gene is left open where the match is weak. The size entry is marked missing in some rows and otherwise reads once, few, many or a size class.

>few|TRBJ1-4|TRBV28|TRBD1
TGTGCCATCAGCTCGGGACAGGGACGAGAAAAACTGTTTTTT
CAISSGQGREKLFF
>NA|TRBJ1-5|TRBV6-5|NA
TGTGCCAGCAGTTCCAGGGGTGGCCAGCCCCAGCATTTT
CASSSRGGQPQHF
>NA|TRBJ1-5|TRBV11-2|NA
TGTGCCAGCAGCTTAGATCTTAGTCAGCCCCAGCATTTT
CASSLDLSQPQHF
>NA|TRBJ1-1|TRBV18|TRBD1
TGTGCCAGCTCACCGGACAGGTCGAACACTGAAGCTTTCTTT
CASSPDRSNTEAFF
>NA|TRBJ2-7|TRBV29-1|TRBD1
TGCAGCGTCGTCCGGGACAGGGATCGGTACGAGCAGTACTTC
CSVVRDRDRYEQYF
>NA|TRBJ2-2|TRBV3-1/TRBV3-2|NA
TGTGCCAGCAAACGGGGGACCAACACCGGGGAGCTGTTTTTT
CASKRGTNTGELFF
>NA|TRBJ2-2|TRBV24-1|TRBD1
TGTGCCACCAAGGGACAGGCGGACACCGGGGAGCTGTTTTTT
CATKGQADTGELFF
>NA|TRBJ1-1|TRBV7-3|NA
TGTGCCAGCAGCTTAAGGGGTCGGAGGACTGAAGCTTTCTTT
CASSLRGRRTEAFF
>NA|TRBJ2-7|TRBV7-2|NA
TGTGCCAGCAGTCGGATCAGGGGCTACGAGCAGTACTTC
CASSRIRGYEQYF
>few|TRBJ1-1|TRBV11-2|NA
TGTGCCAGCAGCGTTAGGGGTTCGGGAGTGAACACTGAAGCTTTCTTT
CASSVRGSGVNTEAFF
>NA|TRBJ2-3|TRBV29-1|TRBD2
TGCAGCGTTGACTCCGGGACTAGCGGGGTGGGAGATACGCAGTATTTT
CSVDSGTSGVGDTQYF
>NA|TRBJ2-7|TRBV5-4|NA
TGTGCCAGCAGCCCCGGCGCGGACGAGCAGTACTTC
CASSPGADEQYF